This TCR beta chain is from a study of beta chain features in type 1 diabetes. Study-level points and caveats: All four CD4+ subsets of Type 1 diabetes patients contained TCRB CDR3s that were moderately but significantly shorter.

Expressed TCRB transcripts were sequenced because the isolated RNA had all been reverse transcribed beforehand. Only in-frame clones appear in the TCRdb table, and some are missing; sequencing was by immunoSEQ multiplex PCR. The data hold 200,000 to 300,000 clones, with about 15% observed a single time. Of note for this clone: Its antigen is unknown.

Germline V gives CDR1 ENHRY, CDR2 SYGVKD. CDR3 size: 14 residues. V shed 6 bases, J shed 2 bases, and the junction held 4 bases outside the gene matches. Donors underwent one heparinised blood draw, 95 to 150 mL on average. This chain connects TRBV10-3 to TRBJ2-5, with 9 bases that match TRBD1. The sequenced sample was naive CD4+ T cells from blood. This clonotype was sampled from a man younger than 40 with type 1 diabetes. CDR3 nucleotides: TGTGCCATCAGCGCCGGGACAGGGCAAGAGACCCAGTACTTC. Its translation: CAISAGTGQETQYF.